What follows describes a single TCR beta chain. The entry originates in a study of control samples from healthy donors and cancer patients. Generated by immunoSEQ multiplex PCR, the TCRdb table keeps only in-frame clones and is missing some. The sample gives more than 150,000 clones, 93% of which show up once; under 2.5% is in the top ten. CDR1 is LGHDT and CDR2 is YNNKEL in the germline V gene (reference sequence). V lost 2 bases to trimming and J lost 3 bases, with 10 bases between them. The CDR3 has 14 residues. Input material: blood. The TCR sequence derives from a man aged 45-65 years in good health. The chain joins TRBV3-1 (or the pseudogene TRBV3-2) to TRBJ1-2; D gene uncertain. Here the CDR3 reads CASSQKYGDYGYTF. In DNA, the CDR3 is TGTGCCAGCAGCCAAAAGTATGGGGACTATGGCTACACCTTC.